The 3 T cell receptor beta chains reported below all come from one sample, sequenced in a study of chemoradiotherapy in HPV16-positive cancers. TCRdb keeps only in-frame clones here, not all; method: immunoSEQ multiplex PCR. The repertoire holds roughly 70,000 clones, with more than 70% as singletons. This specimen consisted of blood, obtained from a patient who underwent chemoradiotherapy. These receptors originate from a human donor with HPV-associated anogenital cancer.

This clone showed up just once. The V and J genes are TRBV25-1 and TRBJ1-5; 8 nucleotides align to TRBD1. V shed 5 bases and J 1 base; nucleotides not matched to a gene: 1. This CDR3 is 14 amino acids long. The germline V gene has CDR1 MGHDK and CDR2 SYGVNS. CDR3 region: CASSRTGSNQPQHF. CDR3 coding DNA: TGTGCCAGCAGTCGGACAGGGAGCAATCAGCCCCAGCATTTT.

This chain uses TRBV5-1 with TRBJ2-2, with 7 bases that match TRBD2. This CDR3 is 15 amino acids long. V shed 4 bases, J shed 0 bases, and the junction held 3 bases outside the gene matches. CDR1 is SGHRS and CDR2 is YFSETQ in the germline V gene. The CDR3 here is CASSLLAANTGELFF. CDR3 nucleotides: TGCGCCAGCAGCCTGCTAGCGGCGAACACCGGGGAGCTGTTTTTT.

V and J are TRBV5-4 and TRBJ1-2; the match to TRBD1 covers 8 bases. Germline CDR1 reads SGHNT; CDR2 reads YYREEE (reference sequence). V trimming: 0 bases; J trimming: 8 bases; junction bases outside the gene matches: 12. This CDR3 has 16 amino acids. CDR3: CASSLEVGQGLGGYTF. CDR3 DNA sequence: TGTGCCAGCAGCTTGGAAGTTGGACAGGGCTTGGGAGGCTACACCTTC.